This T cell receptor beta chain appears in the sequencing data of a study of blood T cell repertoires in COVID-19 (TCRdb year 2020). Background on the whole study: Samples from collaborators originated in the United States, Italy and Spain and spanned both the acute and convalescent phases of COVID-19. The repertoires were made available in a free public database intended to serve as a resource for research on the immune response to SARS-CoV-2. A de-identified subject ID, COVID-19 status, age in years and sex were almost always included in the sample metadata. Samples were obtained from the ongoing ImmuneRACE study (first 160 participants) and from over 1,000 subjects provided by 6 global collaborators. Where HLA class I and class II types were available, the types were taken from metadata supplied by the sample provider, not from assay-based typing. Subjects who had been exposed to COVID-19, were actively infected with it, or had recovered from it provided the deeply sampled blood TCRbeta repertoires that made up the dataset. The material from the prospective study consisted of cDNA or gDNA derived from T cells, B-cell-depleted T cells, or PBMCs. Broad study findings and their caveats: Clinical and demographic metadata were provided uncurated, with the amount varying by source and participant.

With regard to this clone: Its antigen is still unknown. Base qualities are not recorded, but no much larger clone differs from it by a single base.

TCRbeta CDR3 regions were amplified from genomic DNA using the immunoSEQ Assay, a bias-controlled multiplex PCR. The authors' analysis ran thus. The number of nucleated cells in each sample was estimated by amplification of reference gene primers within the assay. To quantify the absolute abundance of each unique TCRbeta CDR3 rearrangement, sequence reads were collapsed and filtered. For each sample, productive Simpson clonality was calculated by taking the square root of Simpson's diversity index across productive rearrangements. TCRdb stores this immuneACCESS table with in-frame sequences only. Part of the clones is absent; in the studies checked, under half of the shortfall reflects unresolved V genes, and no reason is known for the rest. The V and J calls and clone size are taken from that table; D and trimming were inferred from the DNA. The sample includes some 200,000 clones, with 87% observed a single time. Around 2.4% of the sample is held by the ten biggest clonotypes.

Participants in the prospective study were enrolled through a virtual design, were aged roughly 18 to 90 years, and lived in roughly 26 United States geographic areas. In the prospective study, cohorts were assigned on the basis of participant-reported clinical history obtained from a screening survey and a study questionnaire. ImmuneRACE Cohort 3 recovered participants were defined by two consecutive negative NP/OP PCR tests, healthcare professional clearance, or symptom resolution. In the prospective study, mobile phlebotomists collected whole blood, serum and a nasopharyngeal or oropharyngeal swab from each participant. Prospective study participants could optionally give additional blood draws and questionnaires over an approximately two-month period. Before DNA extraction, blood samples from the prospective study were shipped at room temperature or frozen. The receptor was isolated from a woman in her 30s who had recovered from COVID-19. Input material: PBMCs or T cells enriched from blood (not recorded which).

The DNA reads TGCGCCAGCAGTATAGCGGGGGGTGGAGATACGCAGTATTTT. Translated, this gives CASSIAGGGDTQYF. The sequence is built from TRBV5-1 and TRBJ2-3; 10 bases in the middle match TRBD2. The CDR3 contains 14 residues, cysteine and phenylalanine counted. Only the CDR3 part of the read is kept: 42 bases, read in frame from the first base. As encoded in the germline V gene, CDR1 is SGHRS while CDR2 is YFSETQ. The V end gives up 5 bases and the J end 5 bases, leaving 5 bases in the junction not matched to a gene.